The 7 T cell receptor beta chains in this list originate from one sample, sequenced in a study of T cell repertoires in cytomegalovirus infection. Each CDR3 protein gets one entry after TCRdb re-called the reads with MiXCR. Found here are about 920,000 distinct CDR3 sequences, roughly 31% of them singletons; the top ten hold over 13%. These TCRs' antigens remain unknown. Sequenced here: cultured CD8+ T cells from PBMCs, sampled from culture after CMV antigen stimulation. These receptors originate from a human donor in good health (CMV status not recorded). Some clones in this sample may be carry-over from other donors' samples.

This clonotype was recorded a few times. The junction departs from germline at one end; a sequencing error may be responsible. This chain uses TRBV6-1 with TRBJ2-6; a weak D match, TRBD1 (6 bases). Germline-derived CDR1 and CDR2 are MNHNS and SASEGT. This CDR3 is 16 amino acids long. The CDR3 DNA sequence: TGTGCCAGCAGGGAAGTCAGGGGCTCTGGGGCCAACGTCCTGACTTTC. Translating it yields CASREVRGSGANVLTF.

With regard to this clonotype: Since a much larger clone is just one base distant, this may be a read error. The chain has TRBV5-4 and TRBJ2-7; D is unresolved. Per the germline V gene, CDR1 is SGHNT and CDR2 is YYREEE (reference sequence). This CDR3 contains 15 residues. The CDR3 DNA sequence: TGTGCCCGCAGTCCCCTGCCGGGTGACGCCTACGAGCAGTACTTC. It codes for CARSPLPGDAYEQYF.

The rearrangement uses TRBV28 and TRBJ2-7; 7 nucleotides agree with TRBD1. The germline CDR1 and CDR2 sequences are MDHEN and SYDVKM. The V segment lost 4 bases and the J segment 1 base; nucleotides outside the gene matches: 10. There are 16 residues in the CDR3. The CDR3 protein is CASSSIQGIQSYEQYV. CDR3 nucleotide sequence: TGTGCCAGCAGTTCCATACAGGGGATTCAATCCTACGAGCAGTACGTC.

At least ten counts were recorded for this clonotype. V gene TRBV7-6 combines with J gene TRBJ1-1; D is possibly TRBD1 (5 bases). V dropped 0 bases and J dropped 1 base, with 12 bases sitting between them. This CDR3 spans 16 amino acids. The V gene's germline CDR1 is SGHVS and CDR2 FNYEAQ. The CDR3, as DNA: TGTGCCAGCAGCTTAGCGAAGGAGACAGCGAACACTGAAGCTTTCTTT. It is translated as CASSLAKETANTEAFF.

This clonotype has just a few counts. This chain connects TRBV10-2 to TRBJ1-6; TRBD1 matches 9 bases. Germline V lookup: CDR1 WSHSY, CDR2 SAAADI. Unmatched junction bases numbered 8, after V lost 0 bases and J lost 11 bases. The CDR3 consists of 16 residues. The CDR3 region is CASSESGDRVHPPLHF. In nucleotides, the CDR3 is TGCGCCAGCAGTGAGTCGGGGGACAGGGTTCATCCACCCCTCCACTTT.

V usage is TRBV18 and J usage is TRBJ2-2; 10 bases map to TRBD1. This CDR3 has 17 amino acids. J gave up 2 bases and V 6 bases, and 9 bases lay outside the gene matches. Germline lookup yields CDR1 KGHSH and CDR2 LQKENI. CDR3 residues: CASSSTRTGGNTGELFF. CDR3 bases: TGTGCCAGCTCGTCTACCCGGACAGGGGGTAACACCGGGGAGCTGTTTTTT.

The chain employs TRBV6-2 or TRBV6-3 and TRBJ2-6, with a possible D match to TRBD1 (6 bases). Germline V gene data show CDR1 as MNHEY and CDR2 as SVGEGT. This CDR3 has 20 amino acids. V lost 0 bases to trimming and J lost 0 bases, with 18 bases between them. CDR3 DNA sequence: TGTGCCAGCAGTTACTCTCCCGAGGAAGGGGGTCTCTCTGGGGCCAACGTCCTGACTTTC. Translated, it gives CASSYSPEEGGLSGANVLTF.